What follows are 27 T cell receptor beta chains derived from one specimen sequenced in a study of control samples from healthy donors and cancer patients. This table comes from immunoSEQ multiplex PCR, and its TCRdb copy is limited to in-frame clones, with some not included. Among tens of thousands of clones, 90% to 95% were seen once, and the ten largest hold 10% to 15%. The specimen sequenced was PBMCs. All receptors come from a man aged 50-60 years with lung cancer.

In DNA, the CDR3 is TGTGCCAGCAGTTCGCCGGCGGGTCGTACTGAAGCTTTCTTT. Residues: CASSSPAGRTEAFF. The chain links TRBV6-6 to TRBJ1-1; D gene unclear. The CDR3 length is 14 residues. V was trimmed by 4 bases and J by 5 bases, leaving 14 bases between them. Germline V CDR1 and CDR2: MNHNY, SVGAGI (reference sequence).

This rearrangement joins TRBV28 to TRBJ2-7; no definite D call. There are 14 residues in the CDR3. Per the germline V gene, CDR1 is MDHEN and CDR2 is SYDVKM. Between the trimmed V and J ends, which lost 4 bases and 6 bases, there was a span of 16 bases. The CDR3 nucleotides are TGTGCCAGCAGTTCCCCGCCCATTTGGGTCGAGCAGTACTTC. This sequence encodes CASSSPPIWVEQYF.

The genes are TRBV5-5 and TRBJ1-6; D gene ambiguous. V lost 1 base to trimming and J lost 5 bases, with 10 bases between them. CDR1 is SGHKS and CDR2 is YYEKEE in the germline V gene (reference sequence). CDR3 size: 15 residues. The CDR3 is CASSLYKGNNSPLHF. CDR3 DNA: TGTGCCAGCAGCTTGTACAAGGGAAATAATTCACCCCTCCACTTT.

The V call is TRBV29-1, the J call TRBJ1-1; D gene ambiguous. CDR1 is SQVTM, CDR2 ANQGSEA, per germline. This CDR3 region has 11 residues. The V end was cut by 4 bases, the J end by 5 bases, with 8 bases between. CDR3: CSVVWRTEAFF. CDR3 DNA: TGCAGCGTTGTTTGGCGGACTGAAGCTTTCTTT.

V and J are TRBV3-1 (or the pseudogene TRBV3-2) and TRBJ2-3, with 9 bases identical to TRBD2. The germline V gene has CDR1 LGHDT and CDR2 YNNKEL (reference sequence). The CDR3 runs to 18 residues. The V and J ends lost 1 base and 0 bases, in that order; junction bases with no gene match: 8. The CDR3 DNA reads as TGTGCCAGCAGCCAAGTGTTTCGCGGGGGGGCCAGCACAGATACGCAGTATTTT. Amino acid sequence: CASSQVFRGGASTDTQYF.

The chain has TRBV3-1 (or the pseudogene TRBV3-2) and TRBJ2-5, with 9 nucleotides matching TRBD2. This CDR3 comprises 16 residues. CDR1 and CDR2 (germline): LGHDT, YNNKEL (reference sequence). V shed 4 bases and J 3 bases; nucleotides not matched to a gene: 9. CDR3 region: CASSLGFSGGEETQYF. The DNA for the CDR3 is TGTGCCAGCAGCCTAGGCTTTAGCGGGGGAGAAGAGACCCAGTACTTC.

In its sample, this clone is large. The V gene is TRBV11-3, the J gene TRBJ1-5; D is possibly TRBD1 (5 bases). The CDR3 sequence is 17 residues long. V was cut by 5 bases and J by 3 bases, with 20 bases left in between. CDR1 and CDR2 (germline): SGHNT, YENEEA. In DNA, the CDR3 is TGTGCCAGCAGCCGGGGGTGGGTGGGTATATACAATCAGCCCCAGCATTTT. Translating gives CASSRGWVGIYNQPQHF.

The rearrangement links TRBV28 to TRBJ2-1, with 8 bases identical to TRBD2. Trimming removed 3 bases from V and 6 bases from J; junction bases left unmatched: 7. Germline assignment: CDR1 MDHEN and CDR2 SYDVKM. The CDR3 is 15 amino acids. The CDR3 DNA sequence: TGTGCCAGCAGTTTCTCCAGCGGGGGACTCAATGAGCAGTTCTTC. This encodes CASSFSSGGLNEQFF.

V is TRBV2 and J is TRBJ1-1; 11 bases fit TRBD1. V lost 6 bases to trimming and J lost 5 bases; unmatched junction nucleotides: 2. This CDR3 region has 13 residues. Per germline, CDR1 SNHLY and CDR2 FYNNEI. Here the CDR3 reads CASRGQGETEAFF. The DNA of the CDR3 is TGTGCCAGCAGGGGACAGGGGGAGACTGAAGCTTTCTTT.

The V and J genes are TRBV28 and TRBJ1-4, with TRBD1 matching 7 bases. The CDR3 consists of 16 residues. J gave up 4 bases and V 3 bases, and 8 bases lay outside the gene matches. CDR1 MDHEN and CDR2 SYDVKM come from the germline V gene. CDR3 amino acids: CASSFSGDRLNEKLFF. CDR3 sequence (DNA): TGTGCCAGCAGTTTTTCCGGGGACAGACTTAATGAAAAACTGTTTTTT. The full variable domain, its missing parts supplied by reference TRBV28 and TRBJ1-4, is DVKVTQSSRYLVKRTGEKVFLECVQDMDHENMFWYRQDPGLGLRLIYFSYDVKMKEKGDIPEGYSVSREKKERFSLILESASTNQTSMYLCASSFSGDRLNEKLFFGSGTQLSVL.

This clone was found once. The chain employs TRBV12-3 or TRBV12-4 and TRBJ2-7; D ambiguous. Trimming removed 2 bases from V and 5 bases from J, with 4 bases in between. This CDR3 spans 11 amino acids. The CDR3 bases are TGTGCCAGCAGTTTATTAGACGAGCAGTACTTC. The encoded protein is CASSLLDEQYF.

The rearrangement uses TRBV6-2 or TRBV6-3 and TRBJ2-7; the D gene could be TRBD1 or TRBD2 (5 bases each). Germline CDR1 reads MNHEY; CDR2 reads SVGEGT. The CDR3 has 12 amino acids. V was pared by 2 bases and J by 8 bases, with 10 bases between. The CDR3 DNA sequence: TGTGCCAGCAGTTACCGGGACCCCCAGCAGTACTTC. It specifies CASSYRDPQQYF.

This clone was found a few times. This CDR3 reads CASSEFRAQGNSPLHF. DNA for the CDR3: TGTGCCAGCAGTGAATTTCGGGCACAGGGAAATTCACCCCTCCACTTT. This sequence joins TRBV6-1 and TRBJ1-6; maybe TRBD1 (6 bases). Trimming removed 2 bases from V and 7 bases from J, with 15 bases in between. Germline values: CDR1 MNHNS, CDR2 SASEGT. CDR3 length equals 16 residues.

The chain joins TRBV28 to TRBJ2-3, with a tentative D call TRBD1 (6 bases). CDR3 length equals 15 residues. Germline V lookup: CDR1 MDHEN, CDR2 SYDVKM. V was trimmed by 7 bases and J by 0 bases, leaving 14 bases between them. The CDR3 DNA reads as TGTGCCAGCAATCCTACCGGGACAAGCACAGATACGCAGTATTTT. The encoded protein is CASNPTGTSTDTQYF.

The chain uses TRBV27 and TRBJ2-1; the match to TRBD2 covers 9 bases. Losses at the gene ends were 11 bases for V and 5 bases for J; bases not matched to a gene: 4. The CDR3 covers 12 residues. The germline V gene encodes CDR1 MNHEY and CDR2 SMNVEV (reference sequence). This chain's CDR3 is CAAGGGDNEQFF. CDR3 in DNA: TGTGCCGCGGGGGGGGGTGACAATGAGCAGTTCTTC.

The V call is TRBV3-1 (or the pseudogene TRBV3-2), the J call TRBJ2-2; 8 bases match TRBD2. The CDR3 covers 17 residues. V shed 0 bases and J 4 bases; nucleotides not matched to a gene: 7. Per germline, CDR1 LGHDT and CDR2 YNNKEL (reference sequence). Here the CDR3 DNA reads TGTGCCAGCAGCCAAGAGGGACTAGAAGGGGGCACCGGGGAGCTGTTTTTT. Protein: CASSQEGLEGGTGELFF.

This clone was detected once. V usage is TRBV15 and J usage is TRBJ1-1, with 11 nucleotides matching TRBD1. The V gene end was trimmed by 1 base and the J gene end by 10 bases; junction bases not matched to a gene: 14. The CDR3 is made up of 17 amino acids. CDR1 LNHNV and CDR2 YYDKDF come from the germline V gene (reference sequence). CDR3 coding DNA: TGTGCCACCAGCAGAGGCGGACAGGGGGCGCCCATAGTGGGAGCTTTCTTT. It translates to CATSRGGQGAPIVGAFF.

The chain links TRBV28 to TRBJ2-2, with D maybe TRBD2 (5 bases). The germline gives CDR1 MDHEN, CDR2 SYDVKM. The CDR3 is 13 amino acids. V lost 2 bases and J 4 bases, leaving 5 bases between the germline ends. CDR3 in DNA: TGTGCCAGCAGTTTAGCGGGCACCGGGGAGCTGTTTTTT. It is translated as CASSLAGTGELFF. Together with reference TRBV28 and TRBJ2-2, the CDR3 gives the full variable domain: DVKVTQSSRYLVKRTGEKVFLECVQDMDHENMFWYRQDPGLGLRLIYFSYDVKMKEKGDIPEGYSVSREKKERFSLILESASTNQTSMYLCASSLAGTGELFFGEGSRLTVL.

This clone was found a few times. J is TRBJ2-6 and V is TRBV4-3; D possibly corresponds to TRBD1 (6 bases). CDR1 is LGHNA, CDR2 YSLEER, per germline. There are 17 residues in the CDR3. Trimming stripped 7 bases from V and 1 base from J, with 17 bases between. CDR3 bases: TGCGCCAGCACGTTTCTTATACAGGGATCTGGGGCCAACGTCCTGACTTTC. Residues: CASTFLIQGSGANVLTF.

This chain joins TRBV6-2 or TRBV6-3 and TRBJ2-1; D uncertain. V was clipped by 7 bases and J by 8 bases, with 18 bases between them. The CDR3 is made up of 14 amino acids. The germline V gene has CDR1 MNHEY and CDR2 SVGEGT. CDR3 loop: CASTPRAHSHEQFF. The CDR3, as DNA: TGTGCCAGCACCCCAAGGGCCCACAGCCATGAGCAGTTCTTC.

This clone was observed a handful of times. The V call is TRBV7-6, the J call TRBJ1-6; 10 bases map to TRBD1. Germline CDR1 and CDR2: SGHVS and FNYEAQ. The CDR3 has 17 residues. Unmatched junction bases numbered 8, after V lost 5 bases and J lost 4 bases. The CDR3 loop reads CASSPTGTGAYNSPLHF. The CDR3 bases are TGTGCCAGCAGCCCCACCGGGACAGGGGCGTATAATTCACCCCTCCACTTT.

The rearrangement links TRBV7-8 to TRBJ2-2, with TRBD1 matching 7 bases. The ends lost 5 bases at V and 7 bases at J; junction bases unmatched: 4. Germline CDR1 and CDR2: SGHVS and FQNEAQ. The CDR3 totals 13 residues. The CDR3 reads CASSAYRGGELFF. CDR3 nucleotides: TGTGCCAGCAGCGCTTACAGGGGCGGGGAGCTGTTTTTT.

This clone has just one count. This chain connects TRBV7-8 to TRBJ1-1; 7 bases match TRBD1. CDR1 SGHVS and CDR2 FQNEAQ come from the germline V gene. The CDR3 has 15 residues. Germline trimming cut 0 bases from V and 3 bases from J; bases unmatched to any gene: 4. Written as DNA, the CDR3 is TGTGCCAGCAGCTTAGCGCAACAGGGGTACACTGAAGCTTTCTTT. Protein product: CASSLAQQGYTEAFF.

The V call is TRBV7-8, the J call TRBJ2-5, with D perhaps matching TRBD1 (6 bases). The CDR3 totals 15 residues. V lost 5 bases and J 5 bases, leaving 18 bases between the germline ends. Per the germline V gene, CDR1 is SGHVS and CDR2 is FQNEAQ. CDR3 region: CASSPGVRVGETQYF. Written as DNA, the CDR3 is TGTGCCAGCAGCCCAGGGGTCCGGGTCGGGGAGACCCAGTACTTC.

The chain uses TRBV6-2 or TRBV6-3 and TRBJ1-5; no clear D. The CDR3 is 13 residues long. Germline CDR1 and CDR2: MNHEY and SVGEGT. Trimming pared 2 bases from V and 6 bases from J, leaving 8 bases between. As DNA, the CDR3 is TGTGCCAGCAGTTACGGTCAATTTCAGCCCCAGCATTTT. Translation gives CASSYGQFQPQHF.

The chain joins TRBV10-3 to TRBJ1-5; D call uncertain. Looked up from germline, CDR1 is ENHRY and CDR2 is SYGVKD. The CDR3 length is 13 residues. Trimming left V 3 bases short and J 4 bases short, with 7 bases between. CDR3 in DNA: TGTGCCATCAGTGAACAGCTGAATCAGCCCCAGCATTTT. Its translation is CAISEQLNQPQHF.

The chain recombines TRBV5-8 with TRBJ1-2, with 7 nucleotides matching TRBD1. Trimming cost V 3 bases and J 2 bases; bases outside gene matches: 7. The CDR3 runs 15 residues. Germline values: CDR1 SGHTS, CDR2 YDEGEE. The CDR3 region has the DNA TGTGCCAGCAGCTGGTTGGACAGGCTGAACTATGGCTACACCTTC. Encoded protein: CASSWLDRLNYGYTF.